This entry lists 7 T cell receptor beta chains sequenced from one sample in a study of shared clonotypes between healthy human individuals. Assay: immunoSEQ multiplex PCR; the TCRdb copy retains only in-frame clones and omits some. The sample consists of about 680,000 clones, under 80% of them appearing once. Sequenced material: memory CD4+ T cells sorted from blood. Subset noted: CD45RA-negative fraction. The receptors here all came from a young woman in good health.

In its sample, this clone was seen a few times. The DNA of the CDR3 is TGTGCCAGTAGTACCGAAGGGAATAGCAATCAGCCCCAGCATTTT. Translated, it gives CASSTEGNSNQPQHF. This rearrangement joins TRBV19 to TRBJ1-5; D gene ambiguous. The V end was cut by 4 bases, the J end by 0 bases, with 10 bases between. The CDR3 consists of 15 residues. The V gene's germline CDR1 is LNHDA and CDR2 SQIVND (reference sequence).

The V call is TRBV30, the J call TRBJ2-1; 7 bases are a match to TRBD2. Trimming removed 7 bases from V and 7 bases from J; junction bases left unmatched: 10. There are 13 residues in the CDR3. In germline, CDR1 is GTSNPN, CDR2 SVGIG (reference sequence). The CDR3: CALGREIRNEQFF. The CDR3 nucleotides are TGTGCCTTGGGGCGGGAGATTAGGAATGAGCAGTTCTTC.

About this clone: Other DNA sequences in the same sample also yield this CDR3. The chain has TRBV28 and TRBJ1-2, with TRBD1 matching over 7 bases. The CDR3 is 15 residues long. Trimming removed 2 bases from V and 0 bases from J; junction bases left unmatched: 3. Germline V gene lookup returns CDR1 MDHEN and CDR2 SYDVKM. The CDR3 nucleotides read TGTGCCAGCAGTTTAGGAGGGGGCCCTAACTATGGCTACACCTTC. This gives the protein CASSLGGGPNYGYTF.

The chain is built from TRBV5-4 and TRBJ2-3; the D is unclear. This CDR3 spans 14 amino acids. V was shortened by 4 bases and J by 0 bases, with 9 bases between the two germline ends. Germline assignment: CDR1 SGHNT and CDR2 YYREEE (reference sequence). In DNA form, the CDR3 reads TGTGCCAGCAGCACCGATGCTAGCACAGATACGCAGTATTTT. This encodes CASSTDASTDTQYF.

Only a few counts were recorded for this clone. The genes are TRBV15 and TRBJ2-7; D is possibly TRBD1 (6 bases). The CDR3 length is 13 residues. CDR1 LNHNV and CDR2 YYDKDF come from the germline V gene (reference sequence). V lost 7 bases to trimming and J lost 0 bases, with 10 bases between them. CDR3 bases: TGTGCCACCAAGACAGGCGACTCCTACGAGCAGTACTTC. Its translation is CATKTGDSYEQYF.

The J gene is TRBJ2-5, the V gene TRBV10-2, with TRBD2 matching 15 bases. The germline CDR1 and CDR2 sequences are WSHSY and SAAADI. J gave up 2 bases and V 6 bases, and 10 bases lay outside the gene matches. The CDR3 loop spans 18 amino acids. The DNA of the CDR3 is TGCGCCAGCAGAGGGATCCCGGGACTAGCGGGAGGTCAAGAGACCCAGTACTTC. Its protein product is CASRGIPGLAGGQETQYF.

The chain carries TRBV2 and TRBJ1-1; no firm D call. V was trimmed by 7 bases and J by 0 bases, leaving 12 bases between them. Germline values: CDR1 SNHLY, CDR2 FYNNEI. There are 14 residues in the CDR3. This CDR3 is CASTREGMNTEAFF. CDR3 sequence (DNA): TGTGCCAGCACTAGGGAAGGGATGAACACTGAAGCTTTCTTT. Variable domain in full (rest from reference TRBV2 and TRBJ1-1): EPEVTQTPSHQVTQMGQEVILRCVPISNHLYFYWYRQILGQKVEFLVSFYNNEISEKSEIFDDQFSVERPDGSNFTLKIRSTKLEDSAMYFCASTREGMNTEAFFGQGTRLTVV.